This T cell receptor beta chain originates from a study of shared clonotypes between healthy human individuals. Study outcomes and limitations: Memory subsets generally showed lower estimated richness than naive subsets. In this cohort, only blood was sampled, and tissue repertoires likely differ.

A word on this clone: Its antigen is not known.

Sequencing was at deep level. Using approximately 200 ng DNA, 30,000 to 35,000 T cell genomes, the sorted-subset replicate PCRs were run. Produced via immunoSEQ multiplex PCR; TCRdb's table is partial and in-frame only. The sample contains some 1 million clones, 60% to 80% of which appear only once. The CDR3 is made up of 12 amino acids. The germline V gene has CDR1 SGHNT and CDR2 YYREEE (reference sequence). V lost 4 bases and J 4 bases, leaving 7 bases between the germline ends. Sequencing input: memory CD4+ T cells sorted from blood. As for subset: CD45RA-negative fraction. This clonotype was sampled from a man aged 18 to 29 in good health. V and J are TRBV5-4 and TRBJ2-3, with D possibly being TRBD1 or TRBD2 (5 bases each). DNA for the CDR3: TGTGCCAGCAGCCGGGGCTCAGATACGCAGTATTTT. Residues: CASSRGSDTQYF.